These T cell receptor beta chains were read from a single sample in a study of CD8 T cells in ankylosing spondylitis. TCRdb analysed the 5' RACE reads with MiXCR anew, one entry per CDR3 protein. The repertoire has some 220,000 distinct CDR3 sequences, 6% to 8% of them found once; the top ten carry 13% to 15%. Material: blood, either unsorted or a sorted T cell fraction (not recorded which). The receptor source for this set is a male donor with ankylosing spondylitis. Both conserved end residues are part of each CDR3. Each record gives: D gene, J gene, V gene, clone size, CDR3 protein, CDR3 DNA. A D gene is named only where the DNA matches it firmly. Size values are once, few and many counts, or a class for expanded clones, and some rows have none.

D: .
J: TRBJ1-2
V: TRBV30
size: many
CDR3: CAWGERQVPYGYTF
DNA: TGTGCCTGGGGGGAACGACAGGTGCCTTATGGCTACACCTTC

D: .
J: TRBJ2-1
V: TRBV5-1
size: .
CDR3: CASSDRAPNEQFF
DNA: TGCGCCAGCAGCGACCGGGCCCCCAATGAGCAGTTCTTC

D: .
J: TRBJ2-6
V: TRBV30
size: .
CDR3: CAWGPGANVLTF
DNA: TGTGCCTGGGGACCGGGGGCCAACGTCCTGACTTTC

D: .
J: TRBJ1-4
V: TRBV28
size: few
CDR3: CASSLEEGTTNEKLFF
DNA: TGTGCCAGCAGTTTAGAGGAGGGGACAACTAATGAAAAACTGTTTTTT

D: .
J: TRBJ2-5
V: TRBV6-2/TRBV6-3
size: medium-sized
CDR3: CASSYLRTVEVQETQYF
DNA: TGTGCCAGCAGTTACCTTCGGACCGTTGAGGTCCAAGAGACCCAGTACTTC

D: TRBD2
J: TRBJ2-1
V: TRBV12-3/TRBV12-4
size: .
CDR3: CASSYGRADEQFF
DNA: TGTGCCAGCAGTTACGGGAGGGCCGATGAGCAGTTCTTC

D: .
J: TRBJ1-2
V: TRBV24-1
size: many
CDR3: CATWDEEYYGYTF
DNA: TGTGCCACCTGGGACGAGGAGTACTATGGCTACACCTTC

D: TRBD2
J: TRBJ2-3
V: TRBV20-1
size: .
CDR3: CSARAGLAVDTQYF
DNA: TGCAGTGCTAGAGCAGGACTAGCGGTAGATACGCAGTATTTT

D: TRBD1
J: TRBJ1-2
V: TRBV29-1
size: many
CDR3: CSAVTGTGALYGYTF
DNA: TGCAGCGCAGTAACCGGGACAGGGGCTCTATATGGCTACACCTTC

D: TRBD1
J: TRBJ2-7
V: TRBV6-2/TRBV6-3
size: many
CDR3: CASSYPDRDGEQYF
DNA: TGTGCCAGCAGTTACCCGGACAGGGACGGCGAGCAGTACTTC

D: .
J: TRBJ2-2
V: TRBV4-3
size: .
CDR3: CASSLTDTGELFF
DNA: TGCGCCAGCAGCCTAACGGACACCGGGGAGCTGTTTTTT

D: TRBD2
J: TRBJ2-7
V: TRBV29-1
size: many
CDR3: CSAQGLLYEQYF
DNA: TGCAGCGCCCAGGGACTACTCTACGAGCAGTACTTC

D: .
J: TRBJ2-7
V: TRBV20-1
size: once
CDR3: CSVGTLFTYEQYF
DNA: TGCAGTGTTGGGACTCTCTTTACCTACGAGCAGTACTTC